These 23 T cell receptor beta chains came from one sample sequenced in a study of blood T cell repertoires in COVID-19. Sequenced by immunoSEQ multiplex PCR; TCRdb stores in-frame clones only, minus some. The repertoire has fewer than 80,000 clones, roughly 75% of them found once; the top ten carry 13% to 15%. Sequenced material: peripheral blood. The receptors derive from a man aged 60 to 69 with COVID-19, enrolled during active disease.

The rearrangement links TRBV16 to TRBJ1-2; the D gene is possibly TRBD1 (5 bases). Germline CDR1 reads KGHSY; CDR2 reads FQNENV. V lost 4 bases to trimming and J lost 4 bases, with 13 bases between them. This CDR3 has 14 residues. In DNA form, the CDR3 reads TGTGCCAGCAGCCCCCAGGGCAGCGCCTATGGCTACACCTTC. Its protein product is CASSPQGSAYGYTF.

The rearrangement links TRBV21-1 to TRBJ2-3; the D call TRBD2 from the table was never checked on the DNA. TRBV21-1 is listed as a pseudogene. CDR3 length: 15 residues. CDR3 sequence reads: CASSKRLAGDDTQYF. As DNA, the CDR3 is TGTGCCAGCAGCAAACGACTAGCGGGGGACGATACGCAGTATTTT.

This clone was found a few times. The chain has TRBV4-1 and TRBJ2-1; 7 bases fit TRBD2. CDR3 length: 15 residues. After removal of 0 bases from V and 5 bases from J, the junction contained 4 bases not matched to a gene. Germline V gene lookup returns CDR1 MGHRA and CDR2 YSYEKL. The CDR3: CASSQDGTKDNEQFF. As DNA, the CDR3 is TGCGCCAGCAGCCAAGATGGGACTAAGGACAATGAGCAGTTCTTC.

This chain joins TRBV24-1 and TRBJ2-7; 7 bases align to TRBD2. Trimming took 11 bases from V and 3 from J; bases not matched to a gene: 12. CDR3 size: 14 residues. CDR1 KGHDR and CDR2 SFDVKD come from the germline V gene. Here the CDR3 DNA reads TGTGCCAACCCACGCGGGAGAGTGGGCTACGAGCAGTACTTC. It is translated as CANPRGRVGYEQYF.

This rearrangement joins TRBV9 to TRBJ1-2; no clear D. Trimming removed 0 bases at V and 4 bases at J, with 10 bases between. Germline values: CDR1 SGDLS, CDR2 YYNGEE. This CDR3 is 14 amino acids long. The DNA for the CDR3 is TGTGCCAGCAGCGTAGCTGTGGAGACCTATGGCTACACCTTC. It yields the protein CASSVAVETYGYTF.

The genes are TRBV6-5 and TRBJ2-5; D remains ambiguous. Between the trimmed V and J ends, which lost 11 bases and 0 bases, there was a span of 10 bases. The CDR3 sequence is 12 residues long. Germline CDR1 and CDR2: MNHEY and SVGAGI. This CDR3 is CAGSRYQETQYF. The DNA of the CDR3 is TGTGCCGGTTCTCGGTACCAAGAGACCCAGTACTTC.

This clone was observed a handful of times. The chain recombines TRBV12-5 with TRBJ2-5, with 7 bases that match TRBD1. The V gene end was trimmed by 1 base and the J gene end by 3 bases; junction bases not matched to a gene: 11. The V gene's germline CDR1 is LGHNT and CDR2 FRNRAP. The CDR3 runs 17 residues. The CDR3 region is CASGLGLLRTGEETQYF. CDR3 sequence (DNA): TGTGCTAGTGGTTTGGGCCTTCTCCGTACAGGGGAAGAGACCCAGTACTTC.

This chain connects TRBV5-1 to TRBJ1-6; D is unresolved. Germline CDR1 SGHRS, CDR2 YFSETQ. CDR3 length: 13 residues. V shed 0 bases and J shed 7 bases, with 5 bases lying between them. This CDR3 reads CASSLEANSPLHF. The CDR3 DNA reads TGCGCCAGCAGCTTGGAAGCGAATTCACCCCTCCACTTT.

The chain has TRBV27 and TRBJ2-3, with 7 bases identical to TRBD2. V was clipped by 1 base and J by 2 bases; unmatched bases: 3. The germline V gene has CDR1 MNHEY and CDR2 SMNVEV (reference sequence). CDR3 size: 15 residues. The CDR3 DNA reads TGTGCCAGCAGTTTATTCGCGGGAGACACAGATACGCAGTATTTT. Translation: CASSLFAGDTDTQYF.

The chain employs TRBV6-2 or TRBV6-3 and TRBJ2-5; D might be TRBD2 (6 bases). The germline V gene encodes CDR1 MNHEY and CDR2 SVGEGT. The V and J ends lost 5 bases and 5 bases respectively, with 21 bases between them. This CDR3 has 16 residues. CDR3 protein: CASSPFEGWGVETQYF. CDR3 DNA: TGTGCCAGCAGTCCCTTTGAGGGGTGGGGGGTTGAGACCCAGTACTTC.

This clone has a handful of counts. The J gene is TRBJ1-5, the V gene TRBV12-3 or TRBV12-4; D is possibly TRBD1 (6 bases). Trimming cost V 4 bases and J 4 bases, with 8 bases left between them. The CDR3 contains 13 residues. The CDR3 DNA is TGTGCCAGCAGTTACGACAGGAATCAGCCCCAGCATTTT. Encoded protein: CASSYDRNQPQHF.

V is TRBV5-4 and J is TRBJ2-7; D might be TRBD2 (6 bases). The CDR3 sequence is 14 residues long. Trimming removed 2 bases at V and 5 bases at J, with 14 bases between. In germline, CDR1 is SGHNT, CDR2 YYREEE (reference sequence). The CDR3 reads CASSLTTPGDEQYF. Here the CDR3 DNA reads TGTGCCAGCAGCTTAACCACTCCGGGAGACGAGCAGTACTTC.

The chain joins TRBV7-3 to TRBJ2-3; TRBD1 matches 9 bases. The J segment lost 5 bases and the V segment lost 2 bases, leaving 8 bases of the junction unmatched. The CDR3 has 16 residues. The germline V gene encodes CDR1 SGHTA and CDR2 FQGTGA. The CDR3 nucleotides are TGTGCCAGCAGCTTAGTCGGGGACAGGGAAAAAGATACGCAGTATTTT. It yields the protein CASSLVGDREKDTQYF.

V and J are TRBV7-2 and TRBJ2-3; TRBD2 agrees at 7 bases. This CDR3 region has 14 residues. V was pared by 4 bases and J by 4 bases, with 5 bases of the junction left unmatched. Germline CDR1 and CDR2: SGHTA and FQGNSA. The CDR3 region is CASSSRTSADTQYF. CDR3 sequence (DNA): TGTGCCAGCAGCTCCCGGACTAGTGCAGATACGCAGTATTTT. Using reference TRBV7-2 and TRBJ2-3 for the parts outside the CDR3, the full variable domain is GAGVSQSPSNKVTEKGKDVELRCDPISGHTALYWYRQSLGQGLEFLIYFQGNSAPDKSGLPSDRFSAERTGGSVSTLTIQRTQQEDSAVYLCASSSRTSADTQYFGPGTRLTVL.

The chain uses TRBV9 and TRBJ2-3, with a weak D call TRBD2 (6 bases). V was trimmed by 7 bases and J by 1 base, leaving 10 bases between them. Germline loops: CDR1 SGDLS, CDR2 YYNGEE. The CDR3 covers 13 residues. The CDR3 protein is CASRASGTDTQYF. CDR3 DNA sequence: TGTGCCAGCCGCGCTAGCGGCACAGATACGCAGTATTTT.

The chain recombines TRBV11-2 with TRBJ1-6, with 8 bases lining up with TRBD1. Germline V gene data show CDR1 as SGHAT and CDR2 as FQNNGV. The CDR3 covers 13 residues. V lost 6 bases, J lost 7 bases, and 2 bases stayed unmatched. CDR3 protein: CASSRTGNSPLHF. The CDR3, as DNA: TGTGCCAGCAGTAGGACAGGGAATTCACCCCTCCACTTT.

The chain links TRBV5-1 to TRBJ2-3; 8 bases map to TRBD2. Per the germline V gene, CDR1 is SGHRS and CDR2 is YFSETQ. CDR3 length: 15 amino acids. V was clipped by 3 bases and J by 3 bases; unmatched bases: 6. CDR3 in amino acids: CASSWSGGGTDTQYF. The CDR3 DNA reads TGCGCCAGCAGCTGGAGCGGGGGTGGGACAGATACGCAGTATTTT.

The rearrangement links TRBV29-1 to TRBJ1-1, with TRBD1 as a possible D gene (6 bases). Germline loops: CDR1 SQVTM, CDR2 ANQGSEA. V was pared by 7 bases and J by 5 bases, with 14 bases between. CDR3 length equals 12 residues. The CDR3 DNA sequence: TGCAGCGACGGACAGCTCTTAACTGAAGCTTTCTTT. This sequence encodes CSDGQLLTEAFF.

The chain joins TRBV29-1 to TRBJ2-7; tentative D call: TRBD1 (5 bases). In germline, CDR1 is SQVTM, CDR2 ANQGSEA. The CDR3 spans 14 residues. V lost 5 bases to trimming and J lost 5 bases, with 19 bases between them. The CDR3 spells CSVRGRLSGNEQYF. The CDR3 DNA is TGCAGCGTTAGGGGAAGGTTGTCCGGCAACGAGCAGTACTTC.

This chain joins TRBV12-3 or TRBV12-4 and TRBJ2-1; a possible D gene is TRBD1 (7 bases). Trimming left V 6 bases short and J 4 bases short, with 10 bases between. The CDR3 totals 13 residues. For the CDR3, the DNA is TGTGCCAGCAGCCCAGGGGGGTACAATGAGCAGTTCTTC. This gives the protein CASSPGGYNEQFF.

V is TRBV6-1 and J is TRBJ2-7; 11 positions agree with TRBD1. J lost 6 bases, V lost 3 bases, and 4 bases had no gene match. Looked up from germline, CDR1 is MNHNS and CDR2 is SASEGT. The CDR3 is 14 residues long. The CDR3 DNA sequence: TGTGCCAGCAGTGAGACCGGGACAGGGGGCGAGCAGTACTTC. Its translation: CASSETGTGGEQYF.

CDR3 sequence: CASSLEAGGYNEQFF. Written as DNA, the CDR3 is TGTGCCAGCAGCTTAGAGGCAGGGGGCTACAATGAGCAGTTCTTC. The chain has TRBV11-2 and TRBJ2-1; TRBD1 agrees at 7 bases. CDR1 SGHAT and CDR2 FQNNGV come from the germline V gene. The CDR3 is 15 amino acids. The V and J ends lost 0 bases and 3 bases, in that order; junction bases with no gene match: 2.

CDR3 bases: TGTGCCAGCAGTAAGACAGGGGATTTTGAAAAACTGTTTTTT. Its protein is CASSKTGDFEKLFF. The chain joins TRBV9 to TRBJ1-4; the match to TRBD1 covers 8 bases. Trimming cost V 5 bases and J 7 bases; bases outside gene matches: 7. The CDR3 contains 14 residues. Germline assignment: CDR1 SGDLS and CDR2 YYNGEE.